These 22 T cell receptor beta chains originate from one sample sequenced in a study of cytomegalovirus exposure and HLA in healthy donors. PCR primers comprised 60 Vbeta and 13 Jbeta primers. Assay used: immunoSEQ multiplex PCR; TCRdb lists only in-frame clones, some missing. In total, the table holds under 50,000 clones. The sample consisted of PBMCs. The receptors derive from a male donor in good health and CMV-seronegative.

The chain has TRBV7-9 and TRBJ2-3, with 8 bases lining up with TRBD2. Germline V gene data show CDR1 as SEHNR and CDR2 as FQNEAQ (reference sequence). The V gene end was trimmed by 5 bases and the J gene end by 3 bases; junction bases not matched to a gene: 7. This CDR3 is built from 15 residues. This chain's CDR3 is CASSLPGGATDTQYF. The DNA of the CDR3 is TGTGCCAGCAGCCTCCCCGGGGGGGCAACAGATACGCAGTATTTT.

The rearrangement joins TRBV2 to TRBJ2-7, with TRBD2 matching 7 bases. The junction had 10 bases not matched to a gene; V was cut back by 5 bases and J by 3 bases. Germline-derived CDR1 and CDR2 are SNHLY and FYNNEI. The CDR3 consists of 15 residues. CDR3 DNA: TGTGCCAGCAGTCGGGGGGTTTCGGCCGTCTACGAGCAGTACTTC. Translated: CASSRGVSAVYEQYF. Looking up the rest from reference TRBV2 and TRBJ2-7 gives the full variable domain: EPEVTQTPSHQVTQMGQEVILRCVPISNHLYFYWYRQILGQKVEFLVSFYNNEISEKSEIFDDQFSVERPDGSNFTLKIRSTKLEDSAMYFCASSRGVSAVYEQYFGPGTRLTVT.

The gene calls are TRBV30 and TRBJ2-7; no definite D call. Trimming shortened V by 3 bases and J by 2 bases, and 17 bases separated the two germline ends. CDR3 length: 15 amino acids. Germline-derived CDR1 and CDR2 are GTSNPN and SVGIG (reference sequence). The CDR3 DNA sequence: TGTGCCTGGAGCCCCTTACAGTACCCCACCTACGAGCAGTACTTC. It specifies CAWSPLQYPTYEQYF.

The genes are TRBV13 and TRBJ1-1; TRBD1 agrees at 7 bases. V gave up 5 bases and J gave up 3 bases; unmatched junction bases: 12. In germline, CDR1 is PRHDT, CDR2 FYEKMQ (reference sequence). This CDR3 is 16 amino acids long. In nucleotides, the CDR3 is TGTGCCAGCAGCCCCAGGGACAGCGGCGCGGACACTGAAGCTTTCTTT. Translated: CASSPRDSGADTEAFF.

V usage is TRBV6-1 and J usage is TRBJ1-1; 9 bases agree with TRBD1. CDR1 is MNHNS and CDR2 is SASEGT in the germline V gene. The V segment lost 8 bases and the J segment 7 bases; nucleotides outside the gene matches: 5. The CDR3 sequence is 12 residues long. CDR3 sequence (DNA): TGTGCCAGCGGAGGACAGGGGCTTGAAGCTTTCTTT. As protein: CASGGQGLEAFF.

The CDR3 DNA is TGTGCCAGCAGCTTGGAGGGGGCGCAGCCCCAGCATTTT. Its protein product is CASSLEGAQPQHF. The chain joins TRBV5-4 to TRBJ1-5, with 7 bases matching TRBD1. This CDR3 comprises 13 residues. The V gene's germline CDR1 is SGHNT and CDR2 YYREEE (reference sequence). J gave up 7 bases and V 0 bases, and 1 base lay outside the gene matches.

The CDR3 spells CASSLAQIQETQYF. CDR3 nucleotides: TGTGCCAGCAGCTTGGCTCAGATCCAAGAGACCCAGTACTTC. The chain is built from TRBV5-6 and TRBJ2-5; no clear D. The germline V gene has CDR1 SGHDT and CDR2 YYEEEE. V lost 0 bases and J lost 1, with 7 bases in between. The CDR3 consists of 14 residues.

CDR3 region: CASESGTLADEQFF. The DNA for the CDR3 is TGTGCCAGCGAAAGTGGGACCCTAGCGGATGAGCAGTTCTTC. The V call is TRBV6-5, the J call TRBJ2-1, with 7 bases aligning to TRBD2. The CDR3 totals 14 residues. Germline CDR1 reads MNHEY; CDR2 reads SVGAGI. V shed 8 bases, J shed 8 bases, and the junction held 12 bases outside the gene matches.

This CDR3 is CASSPQGSPGETQYF. The CDR3 nucleotides are TGTGCCAGCTCACCCCAGGGGTCGCCGGGGGAGACCCAGTACTTC. The chain combines TRBV18 with TRBJ2-5, with TRBD1 as a possible D gene (6 bases). Looked up from germline, CDR1 is KGHSH and CDR2 is LQKENI. This CDR3 has 15 residues. The V and J ends lost 3 bases and 5 bases respectively, with 16 bases between them. The full variable domain, its missing parts supplied by reference TRBV18 and TRBJ2-5, is NAGVMQNPRHLVRRRGQEARLRCSPMKGHSHVYWYRQLPEEGLKFMVYLQKENIIDESGMPKERFSAEFPKEGPSILRIQQVVRGDSAAYFCASSPQGSPGETQYFGPGTRLLVL.

The chain has TRBV7-9 and TRBJ1-6; the D gene is possibly TRBD1 (6 bases). The CDR3 covers 12 residues. Looked up from germline, CDR1 is SEHNR and CDR2 is FQNEAQ (reference sequence). With 5 bases removed from V and 14 bases from J, the gap between germline ends came to 13 bases. Written as DNA, the CDR3 is TGTGCCAGCAGCGCGACAGGTTCGGCCCTCCACTTT. Protein product: CASSATGSALHF.

This sequence joins TRBV6-5 and TRBJ1-2; tentative D call: TRBD1 (6 bases). Germline V gene data show CDR1 as MNHEY and CDR2 as SVGAGI. Trimming shortened V by 6 bases and J by 5 bases, and 10 bases separated the two germline ends. CDR3 length: 12 amino acids. This CDR3 reads CASRKGGYGYTF. The CDR3 coding sequence is TGTGCCAGCAGGAAAGGGGGATATGGCTACACCTTC.

This rearrangement joins TRBV6-4 to TRBJ1-1; tentative D call: TRBD1 (6 bases). This CDR3 comprises 13 residues. Germline loops: CDR1 MRHNA, CDR2 SNTAGT. The V gene lost 2 bases and the J gene lost 8 bases, with 12 bases spanning the gap. DNA of the CDR3: TGTGCCAGCAGTGACGAGGGGGGGTCCGAAGCTTTCTTT. This encodes CASSDEGGSEAFF.

The rearrangement joins TRBV10-3 to TRBJ1-1; no firm D call. CDR1 is ENHRY and CDR2 is SYGVKD in the germline V gene. V dropped 2 bases and J dropped 5 bases, with 12 bases sitting between them. This CDR3 comprises 14 residues. The CDR3 here is CAISEGGLGTEAFF. The CDR3 nucleotides read TGTGCCATCAGTGAGGGAGGGTTGGGGACTGAAGCTTTCTTT.

This chain uses TRBV29-1 with TRBJ2-7, with 7 bases that match TRBD1. V was clipped by 2 bases and J by 2 bases; unmatched bases: 9. There are 15 residues in the CDR3. The germline V gene has CDR1 SQVTM and CDR2 ANQGSEA. The CDR3 coding sequence is TGCAGCGTTGAAAACCCGACAGGGATGGCCTACGAGCAGTACTTC. Translating gives CSVENPTGMAYEQYF.

V usage is TRBV4-1 and J usage is TRBJ1-2; tentative D call: TRBD1 (6 bases). The CDR3 is 14 residues long. Trimming took off 4 bases at V and 10 bases at J, with 19 bases between the two ends. CDR1 is MGHRA, CDR2 YSYEKL, per germline. The CDR3 DNA follows: TGCGCCAGCAGCCGGCTCCGGGACATAGAATTCTACACCTTC. Encoded protein: CASSRLRDIEFYTF.

V usage is TRBV4-1 and J usage is TRBJ1-4, with D maybe TRBD1 (6 bases). Trimming took off 1 base at V and 1 base at J, with 10 bases between the two ends. Per germline, CDR1 MGHRA and CDR2 YSYEKL. The CDR3 is 16 amino acids. The CDR3 loop reads CASSQGQGQTNEKLFF. The DNA of the CDR3 is TGCGCCAGCAGCCAAGGGCAGGGGCAAACTAATGAAAAACTGTTTTTT.

The chain couples TRBV7-2 to TRBJ1-1, with TRBD1 identical over 7 bases. This CDR3 has 15 amino acids. Looked up from germline, CDR1 is SGHTA and CDR2 is FQGNSA. V shed 6 bases and J 1 base; nucleotides not matched to a gene: 8. DNA of the CDR3: TGTGCCAGCAGGGCCGACAGGGTTTGGAACACTGAAGCTTTCTTT. Its translation: CASRADRVWNTEAFF.

V gene TRBV5-6 combines with J gene TRBJ2-7; 7 positions match TRBD1. Germline CDR1 and CDR2: SGHDT and YYEEEE. Trimming at V came to 7 bases and at J to 5 bases, leaving 12 bases not matched to a gene. The CDR3 extends over 14 amino acids. This CDR3 reads CASVGTGTDDEQYF. As DNA, the CDR3 is TGTGCCAGCGTCGGGACCGGGACAGACGACGAGCAGTACTTC. Full variable domain (rest looked up from reference TRBV5-6 and TRBJ2-7): DAGVTQSPTHLIKTRGQQVTLRCSPKSGHDTVSWYQQALGQGPQFIFQYYEEEERQRGNFPDRFSGHQFPNYSSELNVNALLLGDSALYLCASVGTGTDDEQYFGPGTRLTVT.

As for this clone: Other DNA sequences in the sample encode the same CDR3. This chain connects TRBV6-5 to TRBJ1-2; the match to TRBD1 covers 8 bases. The CDR3 has 14 amino acids. J was trimmed by 2 bases and V by 6 bases; bases with no gene match: 5. Germline lookup yields CDR1 MNHEY and CDR2 SVGAGI. CDR3 sequence (DNA): TGTGCCAGCAGCGGAGGACAGGGCAACTATGGCTACACCTTC. Its translation is CASSGGQGNYGYTF.

The V call is TRBV6-5, the J call TRBJ2-5, with a possible D match to TRBD1 (6 bases). From germline, CDR1 is MNHEY and CDR2 SVGAGI. The CDR3 spans 14 residues. The V end lost 8 bases, the J end lost 7 bases, and 20 bases lay between the germline ends. CDR3 amino acids: CASRRQAPEVTQYF. The CDR3 nucleotides read TGTGCCAGCCGACGACAGGCCCCAGAGGTGACCCAGTACTTC.

V and J are TRBV4-3 and TRBJ1-1, with D hard to call. The V gene's germline CDR1 is LGHNA and CDR2 YSLEER. V was cut by 10 bases and J by 4 bases, with 16 bases left in between. The CDR3 loop spans 13 amino acids. CDR3 in amino acids: CATSRIMRTEAFF. DNA for the CDR3: TGCGCCACTAGCCGGATAATGCGCACTGAAGCTTTCTTT.

The CDR3 coding sequence is TGTGCCAGCAGCACCCGGACTAGCGGGGGGATTTGGTATTTT. Translation: CASSTRTSGGIWYF. V and J are TRBV27 and TRBJ2-3; 14 bases are shared with TRBD2. Germline V gene lookup returns CDR1 MNHEY and CDR2 SMNVEV (reference sequence). The J segment lost 14 bases and the V segment lost 6 bases, leaving 10 bases of the junction unmatched. CDR3 length: 14 residues.